These T cell receptor beta chains were read from a single sample in a study of CD8+CD57+ T cells in acquired aplastic anemia. TCRdb re-derived calls from the reads in MiXCR, one entry per CDR3 protein. The data show around 220,000 distinct CDR3 sequences, under 55% seen once. The sequencing input was sorted CD4+, CD8+, or CD8+CD57+ T cells (not recorded which) from PBMCs. The receptors originated from a human donor with aplastic anemia. The CDR3 runs from the conserved cysteine through the conserved F or W. Each record gives: J gene, D gene, clone size, V gene, CDR3 protein, CDR3 DNA. The D gene is left open where the match is weak. Clone size is not always given. Where it is, it says once, few, many or a class for expanded clones.

J gene: TRBJ2-7; D gene: NA; clone size: many; V gene: TRBV11-2; CDR3 protein: CASSAVLYEQYF; CDR3 DNA: TGTGCCAGCAGCGCAGTCCTATACGAGCAGTACTTC
J gene: TRBJ2-7; D gene: NA; clone size: few; V gene: TRBV20-1; CDR3 protein: CSAPSGVSTYEQYF; CDR3 DNA: TGCAGTGCACCTTCGGGGGTCTCAACCTACGAGCAGTACTTC
J gene: TRBJ2-1; D gene: NA; clone size: many; V gene: TRBV20-1; CDR3 protein: CSAQGGFDEQFF; CDR3 DNA: TGCAGTGCCCAGGGGGGTTTCGATGAGCAGTTCTTC
J gene: TRBJ1-3; D gene: NA; clone size: few; V gene: TRBV5-1; CDR3 protein: CASSLTLPGADSGNTIYF; CDR3 DNA: TGCGCCAGCAGCTTGACCTTGCCTGGGGCTGACTCTGGAAACACCATATATTTT
J gene: TRBJ1-6; D gene: NA; clone size: many; V gene: TRBV20-1; CDR3 protein: CSARAPESNSPLHF; CDR3 DNA: TGCAGTGCTAGAGCCCCAGAATCTAATTCACCCCTCCACTTT
J gene: TRBJ2-7; D gene: NA; clone size: many; V gene: TRBV5-1; CDR3 protein: CASSRRQATHEQYF; CDR3 DNA: TGCGCCAGCAGCAGACGACAGGCTACCCACGAGCAGTACTTC
J gene: TRBJ2-3; D gene: TRBD1; clone size: NA; V gene: TRBV20-1; CDR3 protein: CSAPGGAGTDTQYF; CDR3 DNA: TGCAGTGCACCAGGGGGCGCGGGCACAGATACGCAGTATTTT
J gene: TRBJ1-6; D gene: NA; clone size: many; V gene: TRBV6-4; CDR3 protein: CASKGNDGNSPLHF; CDR3 DNA: TGTGCCAGCAAGGGGAATGACGGGAATTCACCCCTCCACTTT
J gene: TRBJ2-1; D gene: NA; clone size: NA; V gene: TRBV19; CDR3 protein: CASSFLGVEQFF; CDR3 DNA: TGTGCCAGCAGCTTTTTGGGGGTCGAGCAGTTCTTC
J gene: TRBJ1-2; D gene: NA; clone size: few; V gene: TRBV4-3; CDR3 protein: CASSQDTNYGYTF; CDR3 DNA: TGCGCCAGCAGCCAAGACACTAACTATGGCTACACCTTC
J gene: TRBJ1-1; D gene: NA; clone size: many; V gene: TRBV6-1; CDR3 protein: CASSKSQGTEAFF; CDR3 DNA: TGTGCCAGCAGTAAGAGTCAAGGGACTGAAGCTTTCTTT
J gene: TRBJ1-6; D gene: NA; clone size: many; V gene: TRBV20-1; CDR3 protein: CSARDHRESSYNSPLHF; CDR3 DNA: TGCAGTGCTAGAGACCACAGGGAAAGCTCCTATAATTCACCCCTCCACTTT
J gene: TRBJ2-1; D gene: TRBD1; clone size: NA; V gene: TRBV9; CDR3 protein: CASTQGTGGGDEQFF; CDR3 DNA: TGTGCAAGCACCCAAGGGACAGGAGGAGGAGATGAGCAGTTCTTC
J gene: TRBJ2-2; D gene: NA; clone size: NA; V gene: TRBV7-3; CDR3 protein: CASSRGSSNTGELFF; CDR3 DNA: TGTGCCAGCAGTCGAGGGTCCTCGAACACCGGGGAGCTGTTTTTT
J gene: TRBJ1-4; D gene: TRBD1; clone size: NA; V gene: TRBV6-2/TRBV6-3; CDR3 protein: CASSHRTGEGEKLFF; CDR3 DNA: TGTGCCAGCAGTCACCGGACAGGGGAAGGAGAAAAACTGTTTTTT
J gene: TRBJ2-1; D gene: TRBD2; clone size: few; V gene: TRBV5-8; CDR3 protein: CASTLELAGGHEQFF; CDR3 DNA: TGTGCCAGCACCCTAGAACTAGCGGGGGGGCATGAGCAGTTCTTC
J gene: TRBJ1-1; D gene: NA; clone size: NA; V gene: TRBV6-6; CDR3 protein: CASRGWQGTEAFF; CDR3 DNA: TGTGCCAGCAGAGGGTGGCAGGGGACTGAAGCTTTCTTT
J gene: TRBJ1-1; D gene: NA; clone size: many; V gene: TRBV3-1; CDR3 protein: CASSQEAGTEAFF; CDR3 DNA: TGTGCCAGCAGCCAAGAAGCAGGGACTGAAGCTTTCTTT
J gene: TRBJ2-7; D gene: TRBD1; clone size: NA; V gene: TRBV7-6; CDR3 protein: CASSLEGQVSYEQYF; CDR3 DNA: TGTGCCAGCAGCTTAGAGGGACAGGTCTCCTACGAGCAGTACTTC
J gene: TRBJ2-5; D gene: TRBD2; clone size: NA; V gene: TRBV20-1; CDR3 protein: CSAQKPGLAHQVTQYF; CDR3 DNA: TGCAGTGCACAAAAACCGGGACTAGCGCATCAAGTGACCCAGTACTTC
J gene: TRBJ1-2; D gene: TRBD1; clone size: NA; V gene: TRBV10-3; CDR3 protein: CAISGGTGGSGYTF; CDR3 DNA: TGTGCCATCAGTGGCGGGACAGGGGGATCGGGCTACACCTTC
J gene: TRBJ1-5; D gene: NA; clone size: few; V gene: TRBV9; CDR3 protein: CASSPGTSGNQPQHF; CDR3 DNA: TGTGCCAGCAGCCCCGGCACTTCGGGCAATCAGCCCCAGCATTTT
J gene: TRBJ2-3; D gene: NA; clone size: many; V gene: TRBV7-3; CDR3 protein: CASSLTLGSTDTQYF; CDR3 DNA: TGTGCCAGCAGCTTAACTTTAGGAAGCACAGATACGCAGTATTTT